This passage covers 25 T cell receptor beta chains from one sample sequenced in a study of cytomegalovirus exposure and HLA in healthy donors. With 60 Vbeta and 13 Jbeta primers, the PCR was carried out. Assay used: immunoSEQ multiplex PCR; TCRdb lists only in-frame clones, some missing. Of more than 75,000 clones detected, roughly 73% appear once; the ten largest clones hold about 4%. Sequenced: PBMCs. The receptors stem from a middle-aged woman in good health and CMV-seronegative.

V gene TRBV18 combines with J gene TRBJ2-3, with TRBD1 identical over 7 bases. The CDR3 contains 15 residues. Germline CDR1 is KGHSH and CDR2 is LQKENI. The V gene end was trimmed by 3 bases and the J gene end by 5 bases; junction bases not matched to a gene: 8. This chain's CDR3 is CASSPPRDRVDTQYF. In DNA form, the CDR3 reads TGTGCCAGCTCACCTCCGCGCGACAGGGTAGATACGCAGTATTTT.

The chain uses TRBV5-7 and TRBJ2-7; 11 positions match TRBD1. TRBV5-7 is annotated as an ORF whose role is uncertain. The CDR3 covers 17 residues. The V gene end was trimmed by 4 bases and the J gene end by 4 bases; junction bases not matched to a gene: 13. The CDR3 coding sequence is TGTGCCAGCAGCACCGAACACGGGACAGGGGGAGGTTACGAGCAGTACTTC. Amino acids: CASSTEHGTGGGYEQYF.

This CDR3 is CASSVPVGAVSSYEQYF. The CDR3 DNA reads as TGTGCCAGCAGTGTCCCGGTGGGCGCCGTTAGCTCCTACGAGCAGTACTTC. The chain joins TRBV6-1 to TRBJ2-7; D call uncertain. Trimming took off 4 bases at V and 0 bases at J, with 19 bases between the two ends. Germline loops: CDR1 MNHNS, CDR2 SASEGT. The CDR3 has 17 amino acids.

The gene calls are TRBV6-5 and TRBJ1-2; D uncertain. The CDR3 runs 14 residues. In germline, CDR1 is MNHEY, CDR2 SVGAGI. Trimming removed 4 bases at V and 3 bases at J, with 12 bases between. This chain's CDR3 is CASSLSRGDYGYTF. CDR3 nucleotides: TGTGCCAGCAGTTTAAGTCGGGGAGACTATGGCTACACCTTC.

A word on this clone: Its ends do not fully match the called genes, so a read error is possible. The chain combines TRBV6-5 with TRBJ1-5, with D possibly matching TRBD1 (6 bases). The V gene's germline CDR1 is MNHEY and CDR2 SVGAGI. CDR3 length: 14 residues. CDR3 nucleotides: TGTGCCAGCAGCTATGACAGGAGCAATCAGCCCCAGAATTTT. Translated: CASSYDRSNQPQNF.

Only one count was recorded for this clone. CDR3 DNA: TGCGCCAGCAGCCCAATGGGGCGGCAAGAGACCCAGTACTTC. The encoded protein is CASSPMGRQETQYF. The chain has TRBV5-1 and TRBJ2-5; D may be TRBD1 (5 bases). V was clipped by 4 bases and J by 2 bases, with 12 bases between them. The CDR3 has 14 amino acids. Germline V gives CDR1 SGHRS, CDR2 YFSETQ.

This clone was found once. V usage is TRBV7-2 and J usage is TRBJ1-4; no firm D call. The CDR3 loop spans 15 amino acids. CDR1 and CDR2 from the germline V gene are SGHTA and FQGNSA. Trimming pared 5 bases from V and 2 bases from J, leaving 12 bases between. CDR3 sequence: CASSPWASTNEKLFF. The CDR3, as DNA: TGTGCCAGCAGCCCCTGGGCGTCGACTAATGAAAAACTGTTTTTT.

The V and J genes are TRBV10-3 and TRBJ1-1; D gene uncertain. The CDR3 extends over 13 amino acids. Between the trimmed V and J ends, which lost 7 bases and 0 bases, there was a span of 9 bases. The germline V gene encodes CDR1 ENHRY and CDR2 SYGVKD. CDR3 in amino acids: CAINAAMNTEAFF. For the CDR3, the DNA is TGTGCCATCAATGCGGCGATGAACACTGAAGCTTTCTTT.

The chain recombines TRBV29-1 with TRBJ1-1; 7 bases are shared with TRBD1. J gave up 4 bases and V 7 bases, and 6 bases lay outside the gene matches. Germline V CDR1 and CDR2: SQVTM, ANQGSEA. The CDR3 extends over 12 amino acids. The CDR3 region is CSARDRVTEAFF. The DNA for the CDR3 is TGCAGCGCTCGGGACAGAGTCACTGAAGCTTTCTTT.

The CDR3 here is CASSLYAGVGQPQHF. CDR3 sequence (DNA): TGTGCCAGCAGCTTGTACGCAGGGGTCGGTCAGCCCCAGCATTTT. V usage is TRBV5-5 and J usage is TRBJ1-5, with D maybe TRBD1 (6 bases). The germline gives CDR1 SGHKS, CDR2 YYEKEE (reference sequence). The CDR3 extends over 15 amino acids. The V gene lost 1 base and the J gene lost 6 bases, with 14 bases spanning the gap. Variable domain in full (rest from reference TRBV5-5 and TRBJ1-5): DAGVTQSPTHLIKTRGQQVTLRCSPISGHKSVSWYQQVLGQGPQFIFQYYEKEERGRGNFPDRFSARQFPNYSSELNVNALLLGDSALYLCASSLYAGVGQPQHFGDGTRLSIL.

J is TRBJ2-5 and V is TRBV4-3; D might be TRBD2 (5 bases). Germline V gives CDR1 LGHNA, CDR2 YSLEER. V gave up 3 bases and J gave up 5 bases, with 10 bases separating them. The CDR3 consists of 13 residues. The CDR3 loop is CASSQSRGETQYF. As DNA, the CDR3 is TGCGCCAGCAGCCAGTCCCGAGGGGAGACCCAGTACTTC.

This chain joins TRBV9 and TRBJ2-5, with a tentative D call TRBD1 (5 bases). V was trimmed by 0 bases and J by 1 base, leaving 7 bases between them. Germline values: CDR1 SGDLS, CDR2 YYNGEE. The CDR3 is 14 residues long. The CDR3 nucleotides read TGTGCCAGCAGCGTAGAGGGGCCCCAAGAGACCCAGTACTTC. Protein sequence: CASSVEGPQETQYF.

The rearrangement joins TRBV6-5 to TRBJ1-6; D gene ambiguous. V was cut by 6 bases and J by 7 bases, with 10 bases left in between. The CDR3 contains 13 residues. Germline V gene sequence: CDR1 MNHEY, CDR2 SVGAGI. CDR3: CASSTYNNSPLHF. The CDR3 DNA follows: TGTGCCAGCAGCACCTATAACAATTCACCCCTCCACTTT.

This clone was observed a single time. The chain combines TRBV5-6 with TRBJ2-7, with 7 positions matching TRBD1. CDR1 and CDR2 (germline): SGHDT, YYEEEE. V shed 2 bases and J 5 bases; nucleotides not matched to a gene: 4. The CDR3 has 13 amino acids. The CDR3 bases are TGTGCCAGCAGCTTTGGCAGGGGGAACGAGCAGTACTTC. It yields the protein CASSFGRGNEQYF.

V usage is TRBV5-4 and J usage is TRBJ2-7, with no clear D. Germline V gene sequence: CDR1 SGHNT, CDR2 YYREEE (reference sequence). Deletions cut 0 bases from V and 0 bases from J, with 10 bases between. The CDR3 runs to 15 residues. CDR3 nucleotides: TGTGCCAGCAGCTTGGGACTCATGAGCTCCTACGAGCAGTACTTC. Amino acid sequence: CASSLGLMSSYEQYF.

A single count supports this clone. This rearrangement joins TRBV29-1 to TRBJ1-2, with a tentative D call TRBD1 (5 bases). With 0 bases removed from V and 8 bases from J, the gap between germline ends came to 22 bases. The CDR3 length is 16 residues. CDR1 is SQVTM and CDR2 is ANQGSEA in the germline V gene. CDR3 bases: TGCAGCGTTGAAGATTCTCGGCATAGGGGATCTATGGGCTACACCTTC. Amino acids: CSVEDSRHRGSMGYTF.

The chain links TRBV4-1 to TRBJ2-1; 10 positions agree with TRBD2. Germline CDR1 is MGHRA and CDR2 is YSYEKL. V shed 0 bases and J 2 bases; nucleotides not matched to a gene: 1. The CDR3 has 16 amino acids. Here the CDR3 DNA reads TGCGCCAGCAGCCAAGATGGGACTAGCGCCTACAATGAGCAGTTCTTC. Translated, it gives CASSQDGTSAYNEQFF.

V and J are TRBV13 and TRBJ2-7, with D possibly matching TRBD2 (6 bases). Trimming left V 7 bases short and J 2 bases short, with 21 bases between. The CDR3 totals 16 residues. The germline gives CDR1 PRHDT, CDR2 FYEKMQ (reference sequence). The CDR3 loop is CASKGTATVAPYEQYF. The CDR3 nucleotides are TGTGCCAGCAAGGGGACTGCTACAGTTGCCCCCTACGAGCAGTACTTC.

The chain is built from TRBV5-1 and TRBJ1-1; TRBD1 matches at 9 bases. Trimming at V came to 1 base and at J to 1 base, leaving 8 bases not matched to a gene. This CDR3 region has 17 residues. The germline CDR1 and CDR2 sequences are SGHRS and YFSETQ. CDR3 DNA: TGCGCCAGCAGCTTGCTCGGGACAGGGTTTGAGAACACTGAAGCTTTCTTT. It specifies CASSLLGTGFENTEAFF.

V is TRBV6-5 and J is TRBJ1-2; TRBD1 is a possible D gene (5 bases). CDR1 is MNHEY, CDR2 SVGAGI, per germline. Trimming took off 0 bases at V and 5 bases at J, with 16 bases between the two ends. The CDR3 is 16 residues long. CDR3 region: CASSYSPGLIGYGYTF. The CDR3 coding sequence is TGTGCCAGCAGTTACTCACCAGGGTTAATCGGATATGGCTACACCTTC.

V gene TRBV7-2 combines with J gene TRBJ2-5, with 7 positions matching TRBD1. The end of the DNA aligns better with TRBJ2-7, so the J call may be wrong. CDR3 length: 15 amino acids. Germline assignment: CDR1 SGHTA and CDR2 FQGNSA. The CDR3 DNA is TGTGCCAGCAGCTTAGACGACAGGGCATCCTACGAGCAGTACTTC. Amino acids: CASSLDDRASYEQYF.

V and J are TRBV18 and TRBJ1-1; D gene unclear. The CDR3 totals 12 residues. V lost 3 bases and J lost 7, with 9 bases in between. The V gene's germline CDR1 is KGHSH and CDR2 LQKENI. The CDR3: CASSPREDEAFF. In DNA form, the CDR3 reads TGTGCCAGCTCACCCCGGGAGGATGAAGCTTTCTTT.

The CDR3 DNA sequence: TGTGCCAGCAGTTTAGTCACAGGGCGACAACTGTTTTTT. Translating it yields CASSLVTGRQLFF. The chain recombines TRBV28 with TRBJ1-4, with TRBD1 as a possible D gene (6 bases). In germline, CDR1 is MDHEN, CDR2 SYDVKM. V was clipped by 2 bases and J by 12 bases, with 13 bases between them. The CDR3 has 13 amino acids.

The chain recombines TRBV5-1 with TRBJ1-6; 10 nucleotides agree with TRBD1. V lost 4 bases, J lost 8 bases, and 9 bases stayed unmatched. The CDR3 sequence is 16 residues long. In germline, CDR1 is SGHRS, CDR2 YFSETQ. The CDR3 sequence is CASSDRDRGSHSPLHF. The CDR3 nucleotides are TGCGCCAGCAGCGACCGGGACAGGGGTTCACATTCACCCCTCCACTTT.

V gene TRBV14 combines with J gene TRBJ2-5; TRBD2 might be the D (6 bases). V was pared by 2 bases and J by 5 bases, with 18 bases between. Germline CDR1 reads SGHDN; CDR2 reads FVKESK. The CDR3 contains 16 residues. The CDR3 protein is CASSQQGQGGWETQYF. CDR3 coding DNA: TGTGCCAGCAGCCAACAAGGGCAGGGAGGTTGGGAGACCCAGTACTTC.